The rows below give T cell receptor beta chains drawn from one sample of a study of T-cell reconstitution after alpha-beta-depleted transplantation in children. Each CDR3 protein gets one entry after TCRdb re-called the PCR reads with MiXCR. The table shows over 550,000 distinct CDR3 sequences, with roughly a tenth occurring only once. This specimen consisted of PBMCs from the stem cell graft donor, obtained from the stem cell graft. The receptors were gathered from a human donor who donated a stem cell graft to a child with acute myeloid leukemia. CDR3s include the opening cysteine and the closing phenylalanine or tryptophan. Fields, in order: clone size, J gene, V gene, D gene, CDR3 length, CDR3 protein, CDR3 DNA. A D gene is named only where the DNA matches it firmly. Rows give clone size only sometimes, using once, few, many, or a class for an expanded clone.

>many|TRBJ2-2|TRBV7-3|TRBD2|15
CASSHSGKNTGELFF
TGTGCCAGCAGCCATAGCGGGAAGAACACCGGGGAGCTGTTTTTT
>NA|TRBJ2-7|TRBV20-1|NA|12
CSARWGSHEQYF
TGCAGTGCTAGATGGGGTAGCCACGAGCAGTACTTC
>NA|TRBJ2-4|TRBV7-8|NA|16
CASSPGSHGYKNIQYF
TGTGCCAGCAGCCCCGGCAGCCACGGGTACAAAAACATTCAGTACTTC
>few|TRBJ2-7|TRBV12-3/TRBV12-4|NA|13
CASRFSATYEQYF
TGTGCCAGCCGATTCAGCGCCACCTACGAGCAGTACTTC
>NA|TRBJ2-3|TRBV20-1|TRBD2|13
CSARLASVDTQYF
TGCAGTGCTCGACTAGCATCTGTAGATACGCAGTATTTT
>many|TRBJ2-7|TRBV5-1|TRBD1|15
CASSSFNPGQIIQYF
TGCGCCAGCAGCTCTTTCAACCCGGGACAGATCATCCAGTACTTC
>NA|TRBJ2-5|TRBV5-1|NA|13
CASSLGTKETQYF
TGCGCCAGCAGCTTGGGGACTAAAGAGACCCAGTACTTC
>NA|TRBJ2-5|TRBV14|TRBD2|16
CASSPRTSGNEETQYF
TGTGCCAGCAGCCCGAGGACTAGCGGGAACGAAGAGACCCAGTACTTC
>few|TRBJ2-1|TRBV6-1|NA|13
CASSEAGANEQFF
TGTGCCAGCAGTGAAGCAGGGGCCAATGAGCAGTTCTTC
>NA|TRBJ1-2|TRBV7-8|TRBD1|16
CASSPEGQGVRIGYTF
TGTGCCAGCAGCCCCGAGGGACAGGGGGTGAGGATAGGCTACACCTTC
>few|TRBJ1-1|TRBV12-3/TRBV12-4|NA|14
CASSNLWGNTEAFF
TGTGCCAGCAGTAACCTTTGGGGGAACACTGAAGCTTTCTTT
>many|TRBJ1-2|TRBV15|NA|13
CATSRENGYGYTF
TGTGCCACCAGCAGAGAGAACGGATATGGCTACACCTTC
>many|TRBJ2-5|TRBV29-1|NA|13
CSARPGGLETQYF
TGCAGCGCTCGACCTGGGGGGCTAGAGACCCAGTACTTC
>few|TRBJ2-1|TRBV5-1|TRBD2|17
CASSLWELAGGPNEQFF
TGCGCCAGCAGCTTGTGGGAACTAGCGGGAGGGCCGAATGAGCAGTTCTTC
>few|TRBJ1-6|TRBV7-9|NA|13
CASSLVGNSPLHF
TGTGCCAGCAGCTTGGTGGGAAATTCACCCCTCCACTTT
>many|TRBJ2-3|TRBV3-1|NA|13
CASSQVVKDTQYF
TGTGCCAGCAGCCAAGTGGTCAAGGATACGCAGTATTTT
>NA|TRBJ2-1|TRBV20-1|TRBD2|15
CSAIHSGNRYNEQFF
TGCAGTGCTATTCATAGCGGGAATAGGTACAATGAGCAGTTCTTC
>many|TRBJ2-7|TRBV6-2/TRBV6-3|NA|15
CASSGEGVSFYEQYF
TGTGCCAGCAGCGGTGAGGGGGTTAGTTTCTACGAGCAGTACTTC
>many|TRBJ2-3|TRBV29-1|TRBD1|12
CSEARGRDTQYF
TGCAGCGAGGCTAGGGGGCGGGATACGCAGTATTTT
>many|TRBJ1-5|TRBV20-1|TRBD1|15
CSAREQGRVNQPQHF
TGCAGTGCTAGAGAACAGGGGAGAGTGAATCAGCCCCAGCATTTT
>few|TRBJ2-3|TRBV4-2|TRBD2|16
CASSRLAGGNTDTQYF
TGTGCCAGCAGCCGTCTAGCGGGAGGAAACACAGATACGCAGTATTTT
>NA|TRBJ2-1|TRBV11-2|NA|16
CASNLGAVYTYNEQFF
TGTGCCAGCAACCTCGGGGCGGTATATACCTACAATGAGCAGTTCTTC
>NA|TRBJ2-7|TRBV28|TRBD2|17
CASSLSGLAGGMYEQYF
TGTGCCAGCAGTTTATCGGGGCTAGCGGGAGGAATGTACGAGCAGTACTTC
>many|TRBJ2-1|TRBV10-3|NA|11
CATRDFDEQFF
TGTGCCACCCGGGACTTCGATGAGCAGTTCTTC
>NA|TRBJ2-2|TRBV20-1|TRBD2|13
CSAGTSPAGELFF
TGCAGTGCCGGGACTAGCCCCGCCGGGGAGCTGTTTTTT
>NA|TRBJ2-3|TRBV7-2|NA|11
CASSFWGTQYF
TGTGCCAGCAGCTTTTGGGGTACGCAGTATTTT
>many|TRBJ2-5|TRBV7-9|NA|15
CASSSRHLRQETQYF
TGTGCCAGCAGCTCGAGACACCTCCGACAAGAGACCCAGTACTTC
>many|TRBJ1-2|TRBV12-3/TRBV12-4|NA|17
CASTIGGAGASSSGYTF
TGTGCCAGCACCATCGGCGGGGCAGGGGCATCCTCATCTGGCTACACCTTC
>few|TRBJ2-1|TRBV20-1|NA|11
CSAGGDNEQFF
TGCAGTGCCGGGGGCGACAATGAGCAGTTCTTC
>few|TRBJ1-2|TRBV6-1|NA|15
CASTILQDRTYGYTF
TGTGCCAGCACCATCCTTCAGGACAGAACCTATGGCTACACCTTC
>many|TRBJ2-1|TRBV3-1|NA|12
CASSQMDGEQFF
TGTGCCAGCAGCCAAATGGACGGTGAGCAGTTCTTC
>many|TRBJ2-2|TRBV20-1|NA|13
CSASPRPTGELFF
TGCAGTGCTAGTCCCAGGCCCACCGGGGAGCTGTTTTTT
>many|TRBJ2-7|TRBV7-2|TRBD2|14
CASNLGLADYEQYF
TGTGCCAGCAACCTGGGACTAGCGGACTACGAGCAGTACTTC
>many|TRBJ1-1|TRBV6-5|NA|12
CASSSRTTEAFF
TGTGCCAGCAGTTCCCGGACTACTGAAGCTTTCTTT
>few|TRBJ2-3|TRBV28|TRBD2|13
CAIQRGGTDTQYF
TGTGCCATCCAGCGGGGTGGTACAGATACGCAGTATTTT
>few|TRBJ2-5|TRBV13|TRBD2|17
CASSLGFGLAGEETQYF
TGTGCCAGCAGCTTAGGATTTGGACTAGCGGGAGAAGAGACCCAGTACTTC
>NA|TRBJ2-7|TRBV4-2|NA|16
CASSQDRLGNTYEQYF
TGTGCCAGCAGCCAAGATAGATTAGGAAATACTTACGAGCAGTACTTC
>many|TRBJ1-1|TRBV27|NA|15
CASSSGTRVNTEAFF
TGTGCCAGCTCTTCCGGGACAAGGGTGAACACTGAAGCTTTCTTT
>once|TRBJ2-1|TRBV7-9|TRBD2|15
CASSLVASGSWEQFF
TGTGCCAGCAGCTTAGTGGCTAGCGGGAGTTGGGAGCAGTTCTTC
>few|TRBJ2-5|TRBV27|TRBD2|16
CASSSGKRGYQETQYF
TGTGCCAGCAGTTCAGGGAAGCGGGGATACCAAGAGACCCAGTACTTC
>many|TRBJ2-1|TRBV20-1|NA|12
CQPQSQVSEQFF
TGCCAGCCGCAGTCTCAGGTATCGGAGCAGTTCTTC
>many|TRBJ2-7|TRBV4-3|NA|16
CASSQELKDRYYEQYF
TGCGCCAGCAGCCAAGAACTTAAGGACCGGTACTACGAGCAGTACTTC
>many|TRBJ1-1|TRBV5-1|NA|14
CASSLWGRDTEAFF
TGCGCCAGCAGCTTGTGGGGTAGGGACACTGAAGCTTTCTTT
>many|TRBJ2-1|TRBV20-1|NA|14
CSARYSSSVDEQFF
TGCAGTGCTAGGTACTCGTCTAGCGTCGATGAGCAGTTCTTC